The 19 T cell receptor beta chains in this list originate from one sample, sequenced in a study of cytomegalovirus exposure and HLA in healthy donors. Primers for the PCR totalled 60 Vbeta and 13 Jbeta. Using immunoSEQ multiplex PCR, the repertoire was profiled, and TCRdb retains in-frame clones only, with some absent. The table lists 150,000 to 200,000 clones, roughly 81% of them singletons. Sequencing used PBMCs. These receptors all come from a woman aged 18-35 years in good health and CMV-seropositive.

This clone was seen more than once but under ten times. The chain employs TRBV19 and TRBJ2-1, with 9 positions matching TRBD1. V lost 6 bases and J lost 1; bases outside the gene matches: 19. Germline V gene sequence: CDR1 LNHDA, CDR2 SQIVND (reference sequence). The CDR3 totals 20 residues. CDR3 protein: CASRPEFPGQGRKSYNEQFF. CDR3 coding DNA: TGTGCCAGTAGGCCCGAATTCCCGGGACAGGGTAGGAAATCCTACAATGAGCAGTTCTTC.

The chain carries TRBV4-1 and TRBJ1-5, with 9 bases lining up with TRBD1. J was trimmed by 6 bases and V by 1 base; bases with no gene match: 13. CDR3 length equals 18 residues. Germline-derived CDR1 and CDR2 are MGHRA and YSYEKL. This chain's CDR3 is CASSQALAGTGSGQPQHF. CDR3 sequence (DNA): TGCGCCAGCAGCCAAGCCTTGGCGGGGACAGGGTCGGGTCAGCCCCAGCATTTT.

This rearrangement joins TRBV28 to TRBJ1-2; perhaps TRBD1 as D (5 bases). V lost 2 bases to trimming and J lost 7 bases, with 14 bases between them. The CDR3 has 14 residues. Germline assignment: CDR1 MDHEN and CDR2 SYDVKM. This CDR3 reads CASSLGVGGAGYTF. CDR3 sequence (DNA): TGTGCCAGCAGTTTAGGGGTGGGAGGGGCTGGCTACACCTTC.

The chain employs TRBV7-2 and TRBJ2-7; D not certain. This CDR3 has 11 residues. Trimming cost V 1 base and J 5 bases, with 3 bases left between them. In germline, CDR1 is SGHTA, CDR2 FQGNSA. The CDR3 bases are TGTGCCAGCAGCTTAGTTAACGAGCAGTACTTC. It translates to CASSLVNEQYF. Filled out from reference TRBV7-2 and TRBJ2-7, the complete variable domain reads GAGVSQSPSNKVTEKGKDVELRCDPISGHTALYWYRQSLGQGLEFLIYFQGNSAPDKSGLPSDRFSAERTGGSVSTLTIQRTQQEDSAVYLCASSLVNEQYFGPGTRLTVT.

This chain uses TRBV28 with TRBJ2-7; TRBD1 agrees at 8 bases. Trimming at V came to 3 bases and at J to 0 bases, leaving 10 bases not matched to a gene. The CDR3 consists of 17 residues. CDR1 and CDR2 (germline): MDHEN, SYDVKM. In DNA form, the CDR3 reads TGTGCCAGCAGTTTTATAGGGGGGACAGGCCGCTCCTACGAGCAGTACTTC. Translated: CASSFIGGTGRSYEQYF. Combining the CDR3 with reference TRBV28 and TRBJ2-7 gives the whole variable domain DVKVTQSSRYLVKRTGEKVFLECVQDMDHENMFWYRQDPGLGLRLIYFSYDVKMKEKGDIPEGYSVSREKKERFSLILESASTNQTSMYLCASSFIGGTGRSYEQYFGPGTRLTVT.

The chain links TRBV7-6 to TRBJ1-6; D remains unclear. Germline assignment: CDR1 SGHVS and CDR2 FNYEAQ. This CDR3 spans 15 amino acids. V was cut by 5 bases and J by 0 bases, with 8 bases left in between. The CDR3 protein is CASSRRYSYNSPLHF. CDR3 in DNA: TGTGCCAGCAGCCGTAGATACTCCTATAATTCACCCCTCCACTTT.

V is TRBV18 and J is TRBJ1-5, with 7 positions matching TRBD1. V dropped 1 base and J dropped 4; count of bases not matched to a gene: 10. The CDR3 length is 17 residues. In germline, CDR1 is KGHSH, CDR2 LQKENI. The CDR3 DNA follows: TGTGCCAGCTCACCACAGGGGGCGGAAGATGTTAATCAGCCCCAGCATTTT. Translation gives CASSPQGAEDVNQPQHF.

The chain links TRBV19 to TRBJ1-5; D perhaps matches TRBD1 (5 bases). This CDR3 is 13 amino acids long. The ends were cut back, 1 base at V and 5 bases at J, with 6 bases in the middle. CDR1 is LNHDA, CDR2 SQIVND, per germline (reference sequence). The CDR3, as DNA: TGTGCCAGTAGTATAGTCAGGGATCAGCCCCAGCATTTT. Its protein product is CASSIVRDQPQHF.

This rearrangement joins TRBV5-6 to TRBJ1-2, with D maybe TRBD1 (6 bases). V lost 6 bases to trimming and J lost 2 bases, with 11 bases between them. The CDR3 has 13 residues. Germline V gene lookup returns CDR1 SGHDT and CDR2 YYEEEE. CDR3 nucleotides: TGTGCCAGCACCGAAACAGGGAACTATGGCTACACCTTC. Translating gives CASTETGNYGYTF. The full variable domain, completed using reference TRBV5-6 and TRBJ1-2, is DAGVTQSPTHLIKTRGQQVTLRCSPKSGHDTVSWYQQALGQGPQFIFQYYEEEERQRGNFPDRFSGHQFPNYSSELNVNALLLGDSALYLCASTETGNYGYTFGSGTRLTVV.

This clone was observed a handful of times. The chain joins TRBV9 to TRBJ2-2; the D is unclear. From germline, CDR1 is SGDLS and CDR2 YYNGEE. CDR3 size: 14 residues. Trimming left V 4 bases short and J 1 base short, with 8 bases between. The CDR3: CASSTRQNTGELFF. CDR3 sequence (DNA): TGTGCCAGCAGCACTCGACAGAACACCGGGGAGCTGTTTTTT.

The rearrangement links TRBV7-8 to TRBJ1-5; a weak D match, TRBD1 (6 bases). Per germline, CDR1 SGHVS and CDR2 FQNEAQ. The ends were cut back, 4 bases at V and 7 bases at J, with 14 bases in the middle. This CDR3 region has 14 residues. The CDR3 loop is CASSSTGSGQPQHF. DNA for the CDR3: TGTGCCAGCAGCTCGACAGGTTCAGGACAGCCCCAGCATTTT.

This clone has only one observation. The chain uses TRBV29-1 and TRBJ2-7; 7 bases match TRBD1. Trimming removed 6 bases from V and 2 bases from J; junction bases left unmatched: 10. The germline CDR1 and CDR2 sequences are SQVTM and ANQGSEA. The CDR3 spans 14 residues. For the CDR3, the DNA is TGCAGCGTGAGAGACCCGGGACAGCCCTACGAGCAGTACTTC. Translation gives CSVRDPGQPYEQYF.

V is TRBV27 and J is TRBJ2-7; weak D call: TRBD1 (6 bases). CDR1 is MNHEY and CDR2 is SMNVEV in the germline V gene (reference sequence). CDR3 length equals 14 residues. V dropped 5 bases and J dropped 5 bases, with 16 bases sitting between them. The CDR3 sequence: CASSPGHGGDEQYF. In nucleotides, the CDR3 is TGTGCCAGCAGTCCGGGGCATGGGGGCGACGAGCAGTACTTC.

This clone was detected a few times. V usage is TRBV7-6 and J usage is TRBJ2-7, with D uncertain. V lost 1 base to trimming and J lost 0 bases, with 7 bases between them. Germline CDR1 SGHVS, CDR2 FNYEAQ. This CDR3 comprises 14 residues. The CDR3 DNA reads TGTGCCAGCAGCTTAGTATCCTCCTCCTACGAGCAGTACTTC. It is translated as CASSLVSSSYEQYF.

The gene calls are TRBV30 and TRBJ2-1; TRBD1 is a possible D gene (5 bases). The CDR3 spans 10 residues. Germline CDR1 and CDR2: GTSNPN and SVGIG (reference sequence). Trimming removed 5 bases at V and 10 bases at J, with 9 bases between. CDR3 loop: CAWGHTEQFF. The CDR3 region has the DNA TGTGCCTGGGGACACACCGAGCAGTTCTTC.

The V gene is TRBV29-1, the J gene TRBJ1-1, with D unclear. Trimming cost V 0 bases and J 4 bases, with 6 bases left between them. CDR1 and CDR2 from the germline V gene are SQVTM and ANQGSEA. The CDR3 totals 12 residues. The DNA of the CDR3 is TGCAGCGTTGAAGATCTCAGCACTGAAGCTTTCTTT. Translated, it gives CSVEDLSTEAFF.

Concerning this clone itself: A junction end diverges from the germline sequence, so it may reflect a read error. The rearrangement joins TRBV7-7 to TRBJ1-6; D is possibly TRBD1 (5 bases). The CDR3 contains 13 residues. Germline V gene data show CDR1 as SSHAT and CDR2 as FNYEAQ (reference sequence). The CDR3 bases are TGTGCTAGCAGCTTAGCGCAGGGCTCACCCCTCCACTTT. The encoded protein is CASSLAQGSPLHF.

This clone was seen only a few times. J is TRBJ2-1 and V is TRBV30; the D gene is possibly TRBD1 (6 bases). V lost 5 bases to trimming and J lost 4 bases, with 15 bases between them. Germline loops: CDR1 GTSNPN, CDR2 SVGIG (reference sequence). The CDR3 has 14 amino acids. CDR3: CAWEGGTLYNEQFF. DNA for the CDR3: TGTGCCTGGGAAGGGGGTACCCTTTACAATGAGCAGTTCTTC.

This chain connects TRBV7-9 to TRBJ2-3; perhaps TRBD2 as D (6 bases). Germline lookup yields CDR1 SEHNR and CDR2 FQNEAQ (reference sequence). This CDR3 comprises 13 residues. The ends were cut back, 7 bases at V and 5 bases at J, with 13 bases in the middle. CDR3 bases: TGTGCCAGCACTCCCGGAGGGCGAGATACGCAGTATTTT. This codes for CASTPGGRDTQYF. Using reference TRBV7-9 and TRBJ2-3 for the parts outside the CDR3, the full variable domain is DTGVSQNPRHKITKRGQNVTFRCDPISEHNRLYWYRQTLGQGPEFLTYFQNEAQLEKSRLLSDRFSAERPKGSFSTLEIQRTEQGDSAMYLCASTPGGRDTQYFGPGTRLTVL.